These 21 T cell receptor beta chains were all obtained from the same sample, sequenced in a study of cytomegalovirus exposure and HLA in healthy donors. Primers for the PCR totalled 60 Vbeta and 13 Jbeta. Assay: immunoSEQ multiplex PCR; the TCRdb copy retains only in-frame clones and omits some. The data hold over 120,000 clones, with roughly 79% observed a single time. Sequenced input: PBMCs. These receptor sequences come from a man aged 25 to 45 in good health and CMV-seropositive.

The gene calls are TRBV4-2 and TRBJ2-5; TRBD2 might be the D (6 bases). The CDR3 is 17 amino acids. The V gene lost 4 bases and the J gene lost 2 bases, with 20 bases spanning the gap. The germline V gene has CDR1 LGHNA and CDR2 YNFKEQ. CDR3 sequence: CASSRGEASAEQETQYF. The CDR3 DNA reads TGTGCCAGCAGCCGGGGCGAGGCTAGCGCCGAACAAGAGACCCAGTACTTC.

This clone is categorized as medium-sized (0.01 to 0.1%). The gene calls are TRBV5-4 and TRBJ1-1, with TRBD1 as a possible D gene (5 bases). CDR1 and CDR2 (germline): SGHNT, YYREEE (reference sequence). This CDR3 has 16 residues. V was pared by 4 bases and J by 3 bases, with 19 bases between. The CDR3 spells CASSPESGAGDTEAFF. In nucleotides, the CDR3 is TGTGCCAGCAGCCCGGAATCCGGAGCGGGGGACACTGAAGCTTTCTTT.

This clone has only one observation. The chain is built from TRBV5-3 and TRBJ2-5; 10 bases agree with TRBD2. TRBV5-3 is an ORF, and what it does is uncertain. This CDR3 spans 17 amino acids. V was clipped by 6 bases and J by 3 bases; unmatched bases: 14. The chain's CDR3 is CARKYNLAGVGKETQYF. CDR3 bases: TGTGCCAGAAAGTATAATCTAGCGGGGGTGGGTAAAGAGACCCAGTACTTC.

The rearrangement joins TRBV27 to TRBJ2-2, with D perhaps matching TRBD2 (8 bases). Per the germline V gene, CDR1 is MNHEY and CDR2 is SMNVEV (reference sequence). The germline V and J ends were trimmed by 5 bases and 3 bases, with 31 bases remaining between them. The CDR3 has 21 amino acids. CDR3 residues: CASSLHRGGVAGSQDTGELFF. The CDR3 DNA is TGTGCCAGCAGTCTCCACAGGGGTGGGGTAGCGGGGAGCCAGGACACCGGGGAGCTGTTTTTT.

V gene TRBV6-1 combines with J gene TRBJ1-1; D is uncertain. The V gene lost 6 bases and the J gene lost 2 bases, with 10 bases spanning the gap. The germline gives CDR1 MNHNS, CDR2 SASEGT. The CDR3 runs 13 residues. The DNA of the CDR3 is TGTGCCAGCAGGGAATCGACAAACACTGAAGCTTTCTTT. Translating it yields CASRESTNTEAFF.

The chain is built from TRBV7-9 and TRBJ1-4; 7 bases fit TRBD1. The CDR3 has 15 amino acids. Germline trimming cut 5 bases from V and 4 bases from J; bases unmatched to any gene: 7. Germline V CDR1 and CDR2: SEHNR, FQNEAQ (reference sequence). CDR3 bases: TGTGCCAGCAGCCCCCAGACAGGGATTAATGAAAAACTGTTTTTT. Translation gives CASSPQTGINEKLFF. The complete variable domain, with remaining parts taken from reference TRBV7-9 and TRBJ1-4, reads DTGVSQNPRHKITKRGQNVTFRCDPISEHNRLYWYRQTLGQGPEFLTYFQNEAQLEKSRLLSDRFSAERPKGSFSTLEIQRTEQGDSAMYLCASSPQTGINEKLFFGSGTQLSVL.

The V and J genes are TRBV30 and TRBJ1-1; no definite D call. Trimming took off 7 bases at V and 5 bases at J, with 11 bases between the two ends. The CDR3 runs 11 residues. CDR1 is GTSNPN and CDR2 is SVGIG in the germline V gene (reference sequence). CDR3 region: CAFGGYTEAFF. The CDR3 bases are TGTGCCTTTGGAGGGTATACTGAAGCTTTCTTT.

CDR3 region: CASSPTSGGNTGELFF. DNA for the CDR3: TGTGCCAGCAGCCCGACTAGCGGGGGGAACACCGGGGAGCTGTTTTTT. This sequence joins TRBV5-4 and TRBJ2-2; TRBD2 matches at 12 bases. Germline lookup yields CDR1 SGHNT and CDR2 YYREEE (reference sequence). The CDR3 is 16 residues long. The trim removed 4 bases at V and 1 base at J, leaving 2 bases unmatched.

The V and J genes are TRBV7-9 and TRBJ1-1, with D tentatively TRBD1 (5 bases). The CDR3 sequence is 16 residues long. V was cut by 2 bases and J by 0 bases, with 13 bases left in between. Germline values: CDR1 SEHNR, CDR2 FQNEAQ (reference sequence). The DNA for the CDR3 is TGTGCCAGCAGCTTAAGCGCGCCAGGGCTGAACACTGAAGCTTTCTTT. Its translation is CASSLSAPGLNTEAFF.

The chain carries TRBV5-1 and TRBJ2-5; a weak D match, TRBD1 (6 bases). The CDR3 runs 14 residues. Germline CDR1 is SGHRS and CDR2 is YFSETQ. Trimming shortened V by 0 bases and J by 4 bases, and 10 bases separated the two germline ends. CDR3 amino acids: CASSLGTGRETQYF. The CDR3, as DNA: TGCGCCAGCAGCTTGGGTACAGGGCGAGAGACCCAGTACTTC.

J is TRBJ1-5 and V is TRBV27, with D possibly matching TRBD1 (6 bases). Trimming left V 5 bases short and J 3 bases short, with 14 bases between. There are 15 residues in the CDR3. Germline V lookup: CDR1 MNHEY, CDR2 SMNVEV (reference sequence). The CDR3 nucleotides read TGTGCCAGCAGTCGAGAGGGGGACCCCAATCAGCCCCAGCATTTT. It translates to CASSREGDPNQPQHF.

This clone was observed at least ten times. The chain has TRBV7-8 and TRBJ2-3, with D possibly TRBD2 on 5 matching bases. This CDR3 contains 19 residues. Deletions cut 5 bases from V and 1 base from J, with 25 bases between. Germline values: CDR1 SGHVS, CDR2 FQNEAQ. CDR3 sequence: CASSGGRATYRRGTDTQYF. CDR3 nucleotides: TGTGCCAGCAGCGGAGGCCGGGCGACCTATAGGCGGGGCACAGATACGCAGTATTTT.

The rearrangement links TRBV28 to TRBJ2-2, with TRBD2 identical over 8 bases. The CDR3 consists of 14 residues. Per germline, CDR1 MDHEN and CDR2 SYDVKM. The ends lost 3 bases at V and 8 bases at J; junction bases unmatched: 5. The CDR3 DNA sequence: TGTGCCAGCAGTTTGGCTAGCGGGCGGGGGGAGCTGTTTTTT. Amino acid sequence: CASSLASGRGELFF.

The chain couples TRBV21-1 to TRBJ2-7; TRBD1 is the table's D call and was not checked against the DNA. TRBV21-1 is given as a pseudogene. The CDR3 totals 14 residues. This CDR3 reads CASSRGQGHYEQYF. CDR3 nucleotide sequence: TGTGCCAGCAGTAGGGGGCAGGGTCACTACGAGCAGTACTTC.

This clone has just one count. The V call is TRBV7-9, the J call TRBJ1-5, with D possibly matching TRBD1 (5 bases). Trimming left V 3 bases short and J 6 bases short, with 15 bases between. This CDR3 is built from 15 residues. The germline V gene encodes CDR1 SEHNR and CDR2 FQNEAQ (reference sequence). The CDR3 nucleotides are TGTGCCAGCAGCTTGGGACCGGGAGGTGCTCAGCCCCAGCATTTT. This encodes CASSLGPGGAQPQHF.

This chain joins TRBV6-1 and TRBJ2-5, with D possibly being TRBD2 (5 bases). V was shortened by 2 bases and J by 1 base, with 8 bases between the two germline ends. There are 14 residues in the CDR3. Germline V lookup: CDR1 MNHNS, CDR2 SASEGT. CDR3 residues: CASSEIGVQETQYF. The CDR3 coding sequence is TGTGCCAGCAGTGAAATCGGGGTCCAAGAGACCCAGTACTTC.

The rearrangement joins TRBV30 to TRBJ2-7, with 12 bases lining up with TRBD2. Trimming removed 3 bases from V and 5 bases from J; junction bases left unmatched: 8. CDR1 and CDR2 (germline): GTSNPN, SVGIG (reference sequence). This CDR3 contains 15 residues. CDR3 amino acids: CAWRVLAGGRDEQYF. The CDR3 DNA sequence: TGTGCCTGGAGGGTACTAGCGGGAGGTCGCGACGAGCAGTACTTC. The complete variable domain, with remaining parts taken from reference TRBV30 and TRBJ2-7, reads SQTIHQWPATLVQPVGSPLSLECTVEGTSNPNLYWYRQAAGRGLQLLFYSVGIGQISSEVPQNLSASRPQDRQFILSSKKLLLSDSGFYLCAWRVLAGGRDEQYFGPGTRLTVT.

This clone was recorded only once. The CDR3 DNA follows: TGTGCCAGCAGCCAACAGGGGGCGAACTACGAGCAGTACTTC. Translated: CASSQQGANYEQYF. The rearrangement uses TRBV11-1 and TRBJ2-7, with 9 bases that match TRBD1. Germline loops: CDR1 SGHAT, CDR2 FQDESV (reference sequence). Germline trimming cut 5 bases from V and 3 bases from J; bases unmatched to any gene: 5. The CDR3 is made up of 14 amino acids.

V is TRBV11-3 and J is TRBJ1-1; 8 nucleotides agree with TRBD1. After removal of 5 bases from V and 0 bases from J, the junction contained 8 bases not matched to a gene. The CDR3 spans 16 residues. CDR1 and CDR2 (germline): SGHNT, YENEEA. CDR3 in DNA: TGTGCCAGCAGCCCATCAGGACAGGGCATGAACACTGAAGCTTTCTTT. Amino acids: CASSPSGQGMNTEAFF.

This clone has more than one count but fewer than ten. The chain couples TRBV6-5 to TRBJ1-1; D remains ambiguous. In germline, CDR1 is MNHEY, CDR2 SVGAGI. The CDR3 consists of 14 residues. Trimming left V 0 bases short and J 5 bases short, with 10 bases between. The CDR3 loop is CASSYSPGMTEAFF. CDR3 DNA sequence: TGTGCCAGCAGTTACTCCCCGGGTATGACTGAAGCTTTCTTT.

This clone was recorded once. The V gene is TRBV5-1, the J gene TRBJ2-3, with 10 nucleotides matching TRBD2. The V gene's germline CDR1 is SGHRS and CDR2 YFSETQ. V gave up 0 bases and J gave up 3 bases; unmatched junction bases: 7. The CDR3 runs to 17 residues. CDR3 sequence reads: CASSLEVAGGGTDTQYF. The CDR3, as DNA: TGCGCCAGCAGCTTGGAGGTAGCGGGGGGAGGTACAGATACGCAGTATTTT.